This TCR beta chain was recovered during a study of tumor T cells in aggressive B-cell lymphoma. Repertoires were generated with immunoSEQ multiplex PCR, while TCRdb's copy carries only in-frame clones and drops some. In the table there are around 6,300 clones, roughly 87% of which are singletons. The CDR3 is 16 residues long. Sequences were obtained from tumor tissue. The rearrangement links TRBV21-1 to TRBJ1-1. TRBV21-1 is reported as a pseudogene. The TCR originated in an adult with diffuse large B cell lymphoma. Some clones in this sample may be carry-over from other donors' samples. For the CDR3, the DNA is TGTGCCAGCAGCAAAGTTAGTGCCCGGTCGGGTGGAGAAGCTTTCTTT. Its protein product is CASSKVSARSGGEAFF.